Each of the 21 T cell receptor beta chains below was sequenced from the same sample in a study of spatial heterogeneity in lung cancer (dated 2019 in TCRdb). Libraries were built with 5' RACE. Sequencer: NextSeq 500. The public reads were run again by TCRdb, first through fastp at Q25 and then through MiXCR, and only productive beta chains were kept. Duplicate CDR3 protein sequences are folded into a single record with the most common DNA and genes. In this sample the table shows about 44,000 distinct CDR3 sequences, roughly 15% of which occur a single time. Clones ranked in the top ten supply 55% to 65% of the sample. What this sample's time point label stands for: sample taken at primary tumor resection. For TCR sequencing, whole RNA was extracted from tumor and nontumor lung tissue, or from cryopreserved PBMC samples, and no cell sorting was done. Sequencing used PBMCs, obtained at surgery. These receptors were taken from a male donor with early-stage non-small cell lung cancer.

The sample holds a few counts of this clonotype. V usage is TRBV6-5 and J usage is TRBJ1-1; possible D gene TRBD1, 6 bases. The CDR3 runs 13 residues. The V and J ends lost 2 bases and 4 bases respectively, with 8 bases between them. Germline CDR1 reads MNHEY; CDR2 reads SVGAGI. The CDR3 spells CASSYRRGTEAFF. The CDR3 nucleotides are TGTGCCAGCAGTTACCGCAGGGGCACTGAAGCTTTCTTT.

As DNA, the CDR3 is TGCGCCAGCAGCCAAGTCGTCATAGGACCCCTTAATTCACCCCTCCACTTT. It specifies CASSQVVIGPLNSPLHF. The J gene is TRBJ1-6, the V gene TRBV4-1; D is uncertain. Germline-derived CDR1 and CDR2 are MGHRA and YSYEKL. Trimming stripped 1 base from V and 6 bases from J, with 16 bases between. The CDR3 extends over 17 amino acids.

This clonotype showed up just a few times. This rearrangement joins TRBV4-2 to TRBJ2-7, with 7 nucleotides matching TRBD2. The CDR3 is 16 residues long. After removal of 2 bases from V and 1 base from J, the junction contained 8 bases not matched to a gene. Germline V CDR1 and CDR2: LGHNA, YNFKEQ. CDR3 amino acids: CASSQSSLAESYEQYF. CDR3 bases: TGTGCCAGCAGCCAAAGTAGCCTAGCGGAGTCCTACGAGCAGTACTTC.

This clonotype has a count of ten or more. This chain links TRBV20-1 with TRBJ2-2, with 8 bases aligning to TRBD1. The CDR3 is 16 amino acids. Trimming took 0 bases from V and 2 from J; bases not matched to a gene: 5. The V gene's germline CDR1 is DFQATT and CDR2 SNEGSKA (reference sequence). The CDR3 nucleotides are TGCAGTGCTAGAGAAGGGACAGGACAAAACACCGGGGAGCTGTTTTTT. This gives the protein CSAREGTGQNTGELFF.

The rearrangement links TRBV9 to TRBJ2-2, with D possibly being TRBD2 (5 bases). Germline V CDR1 and CDR2: SGDLS, YYNGEE. This CDR3 spans 14 amino acids. The V gene lost 6 bases and the J gene lost 2 bases, with 11 bases spanning the gap. DNA of the CDR3: TGTGCCAGCACAAGTAGCGCCAACACCGGGGAGCTGTTTTTT. As protein: CASTSSANTGELFF.

This chain links TRBV7-9 with TRBJ2-7; D remains unclear. This CDR3 is 13 amino acids long. V lost 3 bases and J 0 bases, leaving 6 bases between the germline ends. Germline CDR1 is SEHNR and CDR2 is FQNEAQ (reference sequence). CDR3 amino acids: CASSLPSSYEQYF. The CDR3 DNA reads as TGTGCCAGCAGCTTGCCAAGCTCCTACGAGCAGTACTTC.

The rearrangement joins TRBV6-5 to TRBJ1-1; a possible D gene is TRBD1 (5 bases). Germline-derived CDR1 and CDR2 are MNHEY and SVGAGI. This CDR3 has 16 residues. V lost 2 bases to trimming and J lost 0 bases, with 13 bases between them. CDR3 DNA: TGTGCCAGCAGTTACGAGACGACAGCGATGAACACTGAAGCTTTCTTT. It translates to CASSYETTAMNTEAFF.

This clonotype was counted at least ten times. This chain connects TRBV20-1 to TRBJ1-2, with TRBD1 matching 9 bases. Germline CDR1 DFQATT, CDR2 SNEGSKA (reference sequence). The CDR3 consists of 12 residues. The V and J ends lost 5 bases and 7 bases, in that order; junction bases with no gene match: 5. CDR3 sequence (DNA): TGCAGTGCTGTGACAGGGGGGATTGGCTACACCTTC. It is translated as CSAVTGGIGYTF.

The genes are TRBV7-9 and TRBJ1-5; D not resolved. The germline V gene encodes CDR1 SEHNR and CDR2 FQNEAQ (reference sequence). V lost 5 bases, J lost 1 base, and 6 bases lay in between. The CDR3 is 13 residues long. The CDR3 region is CASSTESNQPQHF. As DNA, the CDR3 is TGTGCCAGCAGCACCGAGAGCAATCAGCCCCAGCATTTT.

This clonotype is deemed medium-sized. CDR3 amino acids: CASSGTGGNSPLHF. The CDR3 DNA follows: TGTGCCAGCAGCGGGACAGGGGGTAATTCACCCCTCCACTTT. This chain links TRBV6-1 with TRBJ1-6, with TRBD1 matching 11 bases. J was trimmed by 6 bases and V by 6 bases; bases with no gene match: 1. Germline CDR1 and CDR2: MNHNS and SASEGT. The CDR3 contains 14 residues.

This chain joins TRBV15 and TRBJ2-7; 11 nucleotides line up with TRBD2. The ends lost 3 bases at V and 7 bases at J; junction bases unmatched: 11. Per germline, CDR1 LNHNV and CDR2 YYDKDF (reference sequence). CDR3 length: 16 amino acids. CDR3 nucleotide sequence: TGTGCCACCAGCAGTGACTTACTAGCGGGAGCTAGAGAGCAGTACTTC. Translating gives CATSSDLLAGAREQYF.

The chain has TRBV7-2 and TRBJ1-6, with D unresolved. CDR3 length equals 15 residues. The germline V and J ends were trimmed by 2 bases and 6 bases, with 11 bases remaining between them. The V gene's germline CDR1 is SGHTA and CDR2 FQGNSA. DNA for the CDR3: TGTGCCAGCAGCTTACGGACCCTCTTTAATTCACCCCTCCACTTT. Translating gives CASSLRTLFNSPLHF.

At least ten counts were recorded for this clonotype. The CDR3 loop is CASSLPGGYEQYF. The CDR3 DNA is TGTGCCAGCAGCCTTCCCGGCGGCTACGAGCAGTACTTC. This chain connects TRBV3-1 to TRBJ2-7; D call uncertain. This CDR3 contains 13 residues. V lost 4 bases and J lost 3, with 10 bases in between. Germline CDR1 reads LGHDT; CDR2 reads YNNKEL (reference sequence).

The sample holds a few counts of this clonotype. The gene calls are TRBV18 and TRBJ2-7, with 11 bases identical to TRBD2. The CDR3 covers 15 residues. The V gene's germline CDR1 is KGHSH and CDR2 LQKENI. The V gene end was trimmed by 2 bases and the J gene end by 4 bases; junction bases not matched to a gene: 4. The CDR3 coding sequence is TGTGCCAGCTCACCAGGACTAGCGGGCGGTTACGAGCAGTACTTC. Residues: CASSPGLAGGYEQYF.

V gene TRBV4-2 combines with J gene TRBJ1-1; D call uncertain. The V and J ends lost 1 base and 0 bases respectively, with 15 bases between them. The CDR3 totals 17 residues. Per the germline V gene, CDR1 is LGHNA and CDR2 is YNFKEQ. CDR3 in DNA: TGTGCCAGCAGCCAAGTCGGGCTACAGATCATGAACACTGAAGCTTTCTTT. This gives the protein CASSQVGLQIMNTEAFF.

This clonotype was counted a few times. This sequence joins TRBV19 and TRBJ2-3, with D uncertain. Germline V gives CDR1 LNHDA, CDR2 SQIVND (reference sequence). This CDR3 is 16 amino acids long. Trimming left V 3 bases short and J 0 bases short, with 13 bases between. The CDR3 protein is CASSIGAAPSTDTQYF. The CDR3 nucleotides read TGTGCCAGTAGTATTGGTGCCGCACCTAGCACAGATACGCAGTATTTT.

The chain joins TRBV7-9 to TRBJ1-1, with TRBD1 matching over 7 bases. The germline gives CDR1 SEHNR, CDR2 FQNEAQ (reference sequence). Unmatched junction bases numbered 5, after V lost 3 bases and J lost 4 bases. The CDR3 extends over 14 amino acids. The CDR3 DNA is TGTGCCAGCAGCTTTAGGGACAGTGCCACTGAAGCTTTCTTT. Protein product: CASSFRDSATEAFF.

This clonotype was detected only a few times. The chain carries TRBV19 and TRBJ1-4, with TRBD1 identical over 10 bases. V gave up 9 bases and J gave up 5 bases; unmatched junction bases: 6. The CDR3 runs 14 residues. CDR1 is LNHDA and CDR2 is SQIVND in the germline V gene (reference sequence). The CDR3 here is CASTLGQGNEKLFF. Here the CDR3 DNA reads TGTGCCAGCACCCTGGGACAGGGGAATGAAAAACTGTTTTTT.

This clonotype was seen many times. The rearrangement joins TRBV16 to TRBJ1-1; maybe TRBD1 (5 bases). Germline V gene data show CDR1 as KGHSY and CDR2 as FQNENV. There are 15 residues in the CDR3. V dropped 0 bases and J dropped 4 bases, with 12 bases sitting between them. Here the CDR3 DNA reads TGTGCCAGCAGCCAATCCGGGGCTGAGGGCACTGAAGCTTTCTTT. It is translated as CASSQSGAEGTEAFF.

This clonotype has only a few counts. The chain employs TRBV6-6 and TRBJ2-7; perhaps TRBD1 as D (6 bases). The CDR3 is 13 residues long. Germline values: CDR1 MNHNY, CDR2 SVGAGI (reference sequence). The V end lost 4 bases, the J end lost 6 bases, and 13 bases lay between the germline ends. The CDR3 is CASSSHRAGEQYF. The CDR3, as DNA: TGTGCCAGCAGTTCCCACAGGGCCGGCGAGCAGTACTTC.

This clonotype was seen more than once but under ten times. V gene TRBV7-6 combines with J gene TRBJ1-1; D is perhaps TRBD1 (6 bases). The CDR3 loop spans 13 amino acids. Trimming pared 1 base from V and 9 bases from J, leaving 12 bases between. The germline gives CDR1 SGHVS, CDR2 FNYEAQ. The CDR3 loop reads CASSLVGTGKAFF. The CDR3 DNA sequence: TGTGCCAGCAGCTTAGTAGGTACAGGGAAAGCTTTCTTT. Based on the CDR3 plus reference TRBV7-6 and TRBJ1-1, the full variable domain is GAGVSQSPRYKVTKRGQDVALRCDPISGHVSLYWYRQALGQGPEFLTYFNYEAQQDKSGLPNDRFSAERPEGSISTLTIQRTEQRDSAMYRCASSLVGTGKAFFGQGTRLTVV.